Presented here are 24 T cell receptor beta chains from one specimen sequenced in a study of T cells in Graves' hyperthyroidism and ophthalmopathy. Template material for amplifying TCR beta CDR3 regions consisted of RNA transcripts. When the TCR CDR3 underwent first-round RT-PCR, the HTBI primer set was used. MiXCR was run by TCRdb on the multiplex PCR reads, yielding one entry per CDR3 protein. Of a few hundred thousand distinct CDR3 sequences in the sample, approximately 14% were seen once. Sequenced sample: blood. The receptors here all came from a woman aged 18-35 years with Graves' hyperthyroidism.

A single count supports this clonotype. The chain links TRBV6-2 or TRBV6-3 to TRBJ1-1, with D tentatively TRBD1 (5 bases). Trimming stripped 8 bases from V and 5 bases from J, with 21 bases between. This CDR3 is 15 amino acids long. Germline V gene sequence: CDR1 MNHEY, CDR2 SVGEGT. In DNA form, the CDR3 reads TGTGCCAGCGGGAGGCGGCAGGGTTCTTCGACTGAAGCTTTCTTT. Protein: CASGRRQGSSTEAFF.

This clonotype was recorded at least ten times. This chain links TRBV9 with TRBJ1-6; D not resolved. V shed 0 bases and J shed 5 bases, with 15 bases lying between them. Germline values: CDR1 SGDLS, CDR2 YYNGEE. The CDR3 spans 17 residues. The CDR3 DNA sequence: TGTGCCAGCAGCGTAGCCGGAATCGGCGGGGATAATTCACCCCTCCACTTT. It codes for CASSVAGIGGDNSPLHF.

In its sample, this clonotype was seen many times. The chain combines TRBV7-6 with TRBJ2-5; 11 positions match TRBD2. The germline gives CDR1 SGHVS, CDR2 FNYEAQ. The ends lost 9 bases at V and 5 bases at J; junction bases unmatched: 14. The CDR3 extends over 16 amino acids. The CDR3 region has the DNA TGTGCCAGTCAAATGGGTAGCGGGGGGGCCGTGGAGACCCAGTACTTC. This encodes CASQMGSGGAVETQYF.

This clonotype turned up a few times. As DNA, the CDR3 is TGTGCCAGTACGAAGGGGGGGGCCGCTAATGAAAAACTGTTTTTT. As protein: CASTKGGAANEKLFF. The chain has TRBV19 and TRBJ1-4, with D possibly TRBD1 on 6 matching bases. Trimming took off 7 bases at V and 3 bases at J, with 15 bases between the two ends. Germline CDR1 LNHDA, CDR2 SQIVND (reference sequence). The CDR3 spans 15 residues.

The gene calls are TRBV7-9 and TRBJ2-1; 10 bases are a match to TRBD1. The CDR3 is 16 residues long. Germline values: CDR1 SEHNR, CDR2 FQNEAQ (reference sequence). The ends lost 6 bases at V and 8 bases at J; junction bases unmatched: 13. The CDR3 here is CASRRSGTGAHDEQFF. The CDR3 DNA follows: TGTGCCAGCAGACGGTCCGGGACAGGGGCGCACGATGAGCAGTTCTTC.

There are a few counts of this clonotype. A single base separates this from a much larger clone, so it may be a read error. This rearrangement joins TRBV20-1 to TRBJ2-5; TRBD2 agrees at 14 bases. Germline CDR1 DFQATT, CDR2 SNEGSKA (reference sequence). The V and J ends lost 7 bases and 6 bases, in that order; junction bases with no gene match: 7. The CDR3 extends over 14 amino acids. The CDR3 DNA sequence: TGCAGTGATGGGACTAGCGGGAGTACCCAGACCCAGTACTTC. Translated, it gives CSDGTSGSTQTQYF.

In its sample, this clonotype was seen many times. This rearrangement joins TRBV11-2 to TRBJ2-1; 7 bases map to TRBD2. CDR1 and CDR2 from the germline V gene are SGHAT and FQNNGV. The CDR3 runs to 16 residues. The junction had 15 bases not matched to a gene; V was cut back by 6 bases and J by 7 bases. The CDR3 spells CASRGTDYGLGNEQFF. The DNA of the CDR3 is TGTGCCAGCAGGGGCACGGACTACGGACTAGGGAATGAGCAGTTCTTC.

This clonotype was recorded many times. The chain employs TRBV7-9 and TRBJ2-5, with 10 bases identical to TRBD1. The trim removed 4 bases at V and 5 bases at J, leaving 7 bases unmatched. The CDR3 spans 15 residues. Looked up from germline, CDR1 is SEHNR and CDR2 is FQNEAQ (reference sequence). Here the CDR3 reads CASSSGTGDGETQYF. The CDR3 DNA reads TGTGCCAGCAGCTCCGGGACAGGGGATGGGGAGACCCAGTACTTC.

This chain uses TRBV12-3 or TRBV12-4 with TRBJ1-2; D not resolved. CDR3 length: 12 residues. V gave up 7 bases and J gave up 6 bases, with 12 bases separating them. CDR3 region: CASNEGLNGYTF. The CDR3 DNA reads TGTGCCAGCAACGAGGGCTTGAATGGCTACACCTTC.

Many counts were recorded for this clonotype. V and J are TRBV28 and TRBJ2-1; perhaps TRBD2 as D (5 bases). The CDR3 is 14 residues long. The V end lost 11 bases, the J end lost 7 bases, and 21 bases lay between the germline ends. Germline CDR1 is MDHEN and CDR2 is SYDVKM. The CDR3 reads CAHSEPSKPNEQFF. The CDR3 region has the DNA TGTGCCCATAGCGAGCCCTCCAAGCCGAATGAGCAGTTCTTC.

This clonotype was counted ten times or more. The chain links TRBV20-1 to TRBJ2-7, with D possibly being TRBD1 (6 bases). The V gene lost 6 bases and the J gene lost 5 bases, with 14 bases spanning the gap. Germline V lookup: CDR1 DFQATT, CDR2 SNEGSKA (reference sequence). This CDR3 is built from 12 residues. DNA of the CDR3: TGCAGTGCCCTCCAGGGGCGGGACGAGCAGTACTTC. As protein: CSALQGRDEQYF.

V usage is TRBV6-2 or TRBV6-3 and J usage is TRBJ1-2; D is ambiguous. This CDR3 is 15 amino acids long. CDR1 MNHEY and CDR2 SVGEGT come from the germline V gene. The germline V and J ends were trimmed by 7 bases and 1 base, with 16 bases remaining between them. The CDR3 here is CASKGLAGINYGYTF. CDR3 nucleotides: TGTGCCAGCAAGGGCCTGGCGGGGATTAACTATGGCTACACCTTC.

This clonotype was seen at least ten times. The rearrangement joins TRBV2 to TRBJ2-3; 14 bases align to TRBD2. The CDR3 contains 15 residues. CDR1 and CDR2 (germline): SNHLY, FYNNEI. J gave up 6 bases and V 3 bases, and 2 bases lay outside the gene matches. The CDR3 spells CASSDWTSGGDTQYF. DNA of the CDR3: TGTGCCAGCAGTGATTGGACTAGCGGGGGGGATACGCAGTATTTT.

The gene calls are TRBV28 and TRBJ1-5, with D unresolved. CDR1 and CDR2 from the germline V gene are MDHEN and SYDVKM. V was cut by 4 bases and J by 7 bases, with 14 bases left in between. The CDR3 is 14 amino acids. The CDR3 here is CASSSGRDRQPQHF. As DNA, the CDR3 is TGTGCCAGCAGTTCTGGGCGTGATCGGCAGCCCCAGCATTTT.

There are many counts of this clonotype. The CDR3 DNA sequence: TGTGCCAGCAGTTTAAAGGGTGGATTCGGGCAGCCCCAGCATTTT. Encoded protein: CASSLKGGFGQPQHF. The rearrangement joins TRBV12-3 or TRBV12-4 to TRBJ1-5; D gene uncertain. This CDR3 comprises 15 residues. Deletions cut 2 bases from V and 7 bases from J, with 15 bases between.

The V and J genes are TRBV4-2 and TRBJ1-5; D might be TRBD1 (6 bases). The CDR3 is made up of 14 amino acids. Between the trimmed V and J ends, which lost 2 bases and 6 bases, there was a span of 11 bases. CDR1 LGHNA and CDR2 YNFKEQ come from the germline V gene. The chain's CDR3 is CASSQPSGVQPQHF. For the CDR3, the DNA is TGTGCCAGCAGCCAACCCTCAGGGGTTCAGCCCCAGCATTTT.

V usage is TRBV10-3 and J usage is TRBJ2-1; tentatively, D is TRBD1 (5 bases). Germline assignment: CDR1 ENHRY and CDR2 SYGVKD. The V end lost 8 bases, the J end lost 0 bases, and 11 bases lay between the germline ends. The length of the CDR3 is 14 residues. The CDR3 DNA reads TGTGCCATCCGGTCTGACAGCTCCTACAATGAGCAGTTCTTC. It is translated as CAIRSDSSYNEQFF.

V is TRBV9 and J is TRBJ2-7; 12 nucleotides align to TRBD2. V shed 3 bases, J shed 5 bases, and the junction held 3 bases outside the gene matches. Germline V gene lookup returns CDR1 SGDLS and CDR2 YYNGEE. This CDR3 spans 14 amino acids. The CDR3 sequence: CASSALAGGDEQYF. CDR3 bases: TGTGCCAGCAGCGCCCTAGCGGGAGGGGACGAGCAGTACTTC.

This clonotype appeared many times. The chain uses TRBV3-1 and TRBJ2-7, with 9 bases that match TRBD2. Germline CDR1 and CDR2: LGHDT and YNNKEL (reference sequence). The V gene end was trimmed by 1 base and the J gene end by 1 base; junction bases not matched to a gene: 8. The CDR3 is 17 amino acids. The CDR3 bases are TGTGCCAGCAGCCAAGTGGGGGTCGCGGGGGGGTCCTACGAGCAGTACTTC. This encodes CASSQVGVAGGSYEQYF.

V usage is TRBV14 and J usage is TRBJ2-1, with 8 positions matching TRBD2. Germline-derived CDR1 and CDR2 are SGHDN and FVKESK. Unmatched junction bases numbered 11, after V lost 0 bases and J lost 4 bases. This CDR3 has 18 residues. The CDR3 bases are TGTGCCAGCAGCCAAGATGGTCGGGGGGGGCGGCTTTACAATGAGCAGTTCTTC. Translating it yields CASSQDGRGGRLYNEQFF.

In its sample, this clonotype was seen a few times. The rearrangement uses TRBV6-1 and TRBJ2-2, with D tentatively TRBD1 or TRBD2 (6 bases each). Trimming shortened V by 5 bases and J by 3 bases, and 16 bases separated the two germline ends. CDR1 is MNHNS, CDR2 SASEGT, per germline. The CDR3 runs to 16 residues. The CDR3 reads CASSYRRAGDTGELFF. The CDR3, as DNA: TGTGCCAGCAGTTATCGGAGGGCAGGGGACACCGGGGAGCTGTTTTTT.

This clonotype was counted many times. The gene calls are TRBV20-1 and TRBJ2-1, with a tentative D call TRBD1 (6 bases). Trimming removed 5 bases at V and 5 bases at J, with 19 bases between. Germline CDR1 is DFQATT and CDR2 is SNEGSKA (reference sequence). This CDR3 is 15 amino acids long. The CDR3 loop reads CSAEGLEGVDNEQFF. In DNA, the CDR3 is TGCAGTGCTGAGGGGCTAGAGGGGGTGGACAATGAGCAGTTCTTC.

This clonotype was picked up many times. The chain carries TRBV28 and TRBJ2-7; 9 positions match TRBD2. The length of the CDR3 is 15 residues. Germline assignment: CDR1 MDHEN and CDR2 SYDVKM. Germline trimming cut 5 bases from V and 6 bases from J; bases unmatched to any gene: 11. The CDR3 reads CASSGPAGGPVEQYF. The CDR3 DNA sequence: TGTGCCAGCAGTGGCCCCGCGGGGGGGCCAGTCGAGCAGTACTTC.

This clonotype was detected ten times or more. The chain is built from TRBV18 and TRBJ1-1, with unresolved D. This CDR3 spans 13 amino acids. Germline CDR1 and CDR2: KGHSH and LQKENI. V dropped 5 bases and J dropped 7 bases, with 14 bases sitting between them. The CDR3 sequence is CASSSMRTVEAFF. The CDR3 coding sequence is TGTGCCAGCTCAAGTATGAGGACGGTTGAAGCTTTCTTT.